This T cell receptor (beta chain) was captured in a study of T cell responses to AZD1222 COVID-19 vaccine. Produced via immunoSEQ multiplex PCR; TCRdb's table is partial and in-frame only. The sample has about 77,000 clones; more than 90% are singletons. From germline, CDR1 is SGHDN and CDR2 FVKESK. This CDR3 contains 15 residues. The V end lost 1 base, the J end lost 9 bases, and 13 bases lay between the germline ends. The sequencing here drew on peripheral blood, taken 28 days after the second AZD1222 dose. This TCR was recovered from an adult who received the AZD1222 COVID-19 vaccine. This chain connects TRBV14 to TRBJ1-6; weak D call: TRBD1 (5 bases). CDR3 amino acids: CASSQVRGGPSPLHF. CDR3 DNA: TGTGCCAGCAGCCAAGTACGGGGCGGACCTTCACCCCTCCACTTT.